One sample yielded the 18 T cell receptor beta chains listed below, sequenced in a study of T cell repertoires in cytomegalovirus infection. Antigens of these TCRs are unknown. A single record per CDR3 protein comes from TCRdb applying MiXCR to the reads. The sample lists 51,000 or so distinct CDR3 sequences; around 20% were seen once. Specimen: CD8+ T cells from cultured PBMCs, collected from culture after CMV antigen stimulation. These TCRs come from a human donor in good health (CMV status not recorded). Some clones in this sample may be carry-over from other donors' samples.

This clonotype was detected only a few times. V usage is TRBV7-2 and J usage is TRBJ2-7; unclear D gene. Trimming left V 1 base short and J 0 bases short, with 10 bases between. The CDR3 covers 15 residues. Germline loops: CDR1 SGHTA, CDR2 FQGNSA. The chain's CDR3 is CASSLEGQISYEQYF. The CDR3 DNA follows: TGTGCCAGCAGCTTAGAAGGGCAGATCTCCTACGAGCAGTACTTC. The variable domain in full, with the rest retrieved from reference TRBV7-2 and TRBJ2-7, is GAGVSQSPSNKVTEKGKDVELRCDPISGHTALYWYRQSLGQGLEFLIYFQGNSAPDKSGLPSDRFSAERTGGSVSTLTIQRTQQEDSAVYLCASSLEGQISYEQYFGPGTRLTVT.

V and J are TRBV7-3 and TRBJ2-2, with D perhaps matching TRBD2 (6 bases). Germline assignment: CDR1 SGHTA and CDR2 FQGTGA. Trimming stripped 0 bases from V and 5 bases from J, with 10 bases between. The CDR3 spans 15 residues. This chain's CDR3 is CASSLTGGETGELFF. CDR3 nucleotides: TGTGCCAGCAGCTTAACCGGAGGGGAGACCGGGGAGCTGTTTTTT.

This clonotype appeared a few times. The J gene is TRBJ1-4, the V gene TRBV6-6, with D possibly matching TRBD1 (5 bases). The CDR3 contains 11 residues. V lost 10 bases and J lost 8, with 11 bases in between. Germline V gives CDR1 MNHNY, CDR2 SVGAGI (reference sequence). This CDR3 reads CATARGEKLFF. The DNA for the CDR3 is TGTGCCACCGCCCGGGGGGAAAAACTGTTTTTT.

A few counts support this clonotype. The gene calls are TRBV7-2 and TRBJ2-7; the D gene could be TRBD1 or TRBD2 (5 bases each). Germline-derived CDR1 and CDR2 are SGHTA and FQGNSA. The CDR3 has 15 amino acids. The V and J ends lost 5 bases and 2 bases respectively, with 16 bases between them. Here the CDR3 reads CASSRTGTGTYEQYF. CDR3 nucleotide sequence: TGTGCCAGCAGCAGGACCGGGACCGGTACCTACGAGCAGTACTTC.

This clonotype was picked up a small number of times. The chain links TRBV6-2 or TRBV6-3 to TRBJ1-1; 10 bases align to TRBD1. This CDR3 contains 14 residues. J was trimmed by 6 bases and V by 6 bases; bases with no gene match: 7. The germline gives CDR1 MNHEY, CDR2 SVGEGT. The CDR3 here is CASRATGGNSEAFF. Written as DNA, the CDR3 is TGTGCCAGCAGGGCGACAGGGGGCAACTCTGAAGCTTTCTTT.

This sequence joins TRBV6-1 and TRBJ2-5, with TRBD1 matching over 9 bases. J lost 6 bases, V lost 2 bases, and 7 bases had no gene match. The CDR3 runs to 15 residues. Per germline, CDR1 MNHNS and CDR2 SASEGT. In DNA, the CDR3 is TGTGCCAGCAGTGAACCCGGGACAGGGAAGAAGACCCAGTACTTC. Its translation is CASSEPGTGKKTQYF.

The chain is built from TRBV6-1 and TRBJ2-2; 11 positions match TRBD1. The CDR3 spans 15 residues. CDR1 and CDR2 (germline): MNHNS, SASEGT. V lost 7 bases, J lost 4 bases, and 5 bases stayed unmatched. In nucleotides, the CDR3 is TGTGCCAGCAATCGGGACAGGGGGGCCACCGGGGAGCTGTTTTTT. Residues: CASNRDRGATGELFF.

This clonotype was found a few times. The chain combines TRBV28 with TRBJ2-7; 10 nucleotides line up with TRBD1. Germline CDR1 reads MDHEN; CDR2 reads SYDVKM. The CDR3 extends over 16 amino acids. V was pared by 6 bases and J by 4 bases, with 12 bases of the junction left unmatched. In nucleotides, the CDR3 is TGTGCCAGCAGAACTATCGGACAGGGGGAATCTTACGAGCAGTACTTC. Protein sequence: CASRTIGQGESYEQYF.

V and J are TRBV7-8 and TRBJ1-5; TRBD1 is a possible D gene (6 bases). The V and J ends lost 5 bases and 4 bases respectively, with 15 bases between them. Germline CDR1 is SGHVS and CDR2 is FQNEAQ. CDR3 size: 15 residues. CDR3 protein: CASSTPTGLNQPQHF. The CDR3 region has the DNA TGTGCCAGCAGCACCCCGACAGGCCTTAATCAGCCCCAGCATTTT.

As DNA, the CDR3 is TGTGCCAGCGAACCCCCGGGCCTAGCGGGCACCGGGGAGCTGTTTTTT. This encodes CASEPPGLAGTGELFF. The genes are TRBV6-1 and TRBJ2-2; 8 bases map to TRBD2. Germline V lookup: CDR1 MNHNS, CDR2 SASEGT. With V trimmed by 8 bases and J by 4 bases, 12 bases remained unmatched. There are 16 residues in the CDR3.

The table lists this clonotype with a few counts. V is TRBV7-8 and J is TRBJ2-7; the D is unclear. The V end was cut by 2 bases, the J end by 0 bases, with 11 bases between. The germline CDR1 and CDR2 sequences are SGHVS and FQNEAQ. The CDR3 is made up of 15 amino acids. CDR3 residues: CASSLNRPSSYEQYF. The DNA of the CDR3 is TGTGCCAGCAGCTTAAATAGGCCTTCCTCCTACGAGCAGTACTTC.

J is TRBJ2-4 and V is TRBV20-1; D gene unclear. Germline V gene sequence: CDR1 DFQATT, CDR2 SNEGSKA (reference sequence). The CDR3 extends over 15 amino acids. Here the CDR3 DNA reads TGCAGCGCACTCCCGACCCCTGATTTCAAAAACATTCAGTACTTC. It codes for CSALPTPDFKNIQYF.

There are a few counts of this clonotype. J is TRBJ2-1 and V is TRBV2; D ambiguous. The CDR3 has 17 residues. Germline lookup yields CDR1 SNHLY and CDR2 FYNNEI. Trimming shortened V by 6 bases and J by 3 bases, and 21 bases separated the two germline ends. The chain's CDR3 is CASRPNHPQGYYNEQFF. CDR3 sequence (DNA): TGTGCCAGCAGACCCAATCATCCCCAAGGGTACTACAATGAGCAGTTCTTC. Together with reference TRBV2 and TRBJ2-1, the CDR3 gives the full variable domain: EPEVTQTPSHQVTQMGQEVILRCVPISNHLYFYWYRQILGQKVEFLVSFYNNEISEKSEIFDDQFSVERPDGSNFTLKIRSTKLEDSAMYFCASRPNHPQGYYNEQFFGPGTRLTVL.

The chain combines TRBV12-3 or TRBV12-4 with TRBJ1-2, with TRBD1 matching over 11 bases. CDR3 length equals 15 residues. V was pared by 4 bases and J by 8 bases, with 9 bases of the junction left unmatched. The CDR3 here is CASSSTGQGARGYTF. In DNA, the CDR3 is TGTGCCAGCAGTTCCACCGGACAGGGGGCGCGGGGCTACACCTTC.

The chain is built from TRBV5-1 and TRBJ2-7, with 8 bases fitting TRBD1. Germline-derived CDR1 and CDR2 are SGHRS and YFSETQ. After removal of 4 bases from V and 1 base from J, the junction contained 10 bases not matched to a gene. This CDR3 has 16 amino acids. The CDR3 spells CASSIEETGESYEQYF. The CDR3 DNA sequence: TGCGCCAGCAGCATCGAAGAGACAGGGGAGTCCTACGAGCAGTACTTC.

The chain joins TRBV11-2 to TRBJ2-1; perhaps D is TRBD1 or TRBD2 (5 bases each). V lost 4 bases, J lost 2 bases, and 15 bases lay in between. Germline-derived CDR1 and CDR2 are SGHAT and FQNNGV. This CDR3 has 16 amino acids. Here the CDR3 reads CASSYVGTKAYNEQFF. Here the CDR3 DNA reads TGTGCCAGCAGCTACGTAGGGACCAAGGCCTACAATGAGCAGTTCTTC.

This chain links TRBV6-6 with TRBJ2-4; D unclear. Germline assignment: CDR1 MNHNY and CDR2 SVGAGI (reference sequence). The CDR3 sequence is 15 residues long. Trimming took off 5 bases at V and 6 bases at J, with 17 bases between the two ends. DNA for the CDR3: TGTGCCAGCAGTGACCGACTGAAGACGGGAAACATTCAGTACTTC. Translated: CASSDRLKTGNIQYF.

This clonotype was detected many times. The rearrangement joins TRBV7-8 to TRBJ1-1, with D unclear. The CDR3 totals 13 residues. Trimming cost V 0 bases and J 1 base, with 3 bases left between them. Germline-derived CDR1 and CDR2 are SGHVS and FQNEAQ. CDR3 sequence reads: CASSLAGNTEAFF. In nucleotides, the CDR3 is TGTGCCAGCAGCTTAGCAGGGAACACTGAAGCTTTCTTT.